The T cell receptor beta chain under discussion was sequenced for a study of CD8+CD57+ T cells in acquired aplastic anemia. Study summary: Sorted CD4+ and CD8+ cell DNA averaged roughly 3.2 ug. Healthy donors yielded some 9.9 million CD4+ cell reads on average. Study results and caveats: Patients and controls had CD8+ Simpson's diversity values that were not significantly distinct. Some 29 CD8+ CDR3 sequences were shared between patients and controls.

This clonotype was observed at least ten times. Its specificity is not known. Trimming took off 0 bases at V and 7 bases at J, with 14 bases between the two ends. CDR3 length: 15 amino acids. The germline V gene has CDR1 MGHRA and CDR2 YSYEKL. According to the study, genomic DNA was the template for TCR beta VDJ and CDR3 profiling. Each CDR3 protein gets one entry after TCRdb re-called the reads with MiXCR. The table shows some 180,000 distinct CDR3 sequences, with 40% to 55% occurring only once. The chain joins TRBV4-1 to TRBJ2-3, with no clear D. The TCR sequence derives from a human donor in good health. Material: sorted CD4+, CD8+, or CD8+CD57+ T cells (not recorded which) from PBMCs. The CDR3 reads CASSQDRDEANTQYF. In nucleotides, the CDR3 is TGCGCCAGCAGCCAAGATCGCGACGAGGCAAATACGCAGTATTTT.